This T cell receptor (beta chain) was sequenced during a study of OX40 agonist ivuxolimab in advanced cancers. Notes on the study in general: At doses 0.1 to 3.0 mg/kg, CD4+ and CD8+ clones expanded.

This CDR3 spans 10 amino acids. The V gene's germline CDR1 is SNHLY and CDR2 FYNNEI. V gave up 4 bases and J gave up 4 bases, with 2 bases separating them. With regard to this clone: Its target is unknown.

Measured with immunoSEQ multiplex PCR; TCRdb has only the in-frame clones, and not every one. Among approximately 62,000 clones listed, roughly 92% were seen once. This chain uses TRBV2 with TRBJ2-7; D is uncertain. The clonotype originates from an adult with an advanced solid tumor such as melanoma, head and neck, liver or kidney cancer. The sequenced sample was CD4+ or CD8+ T cells sorted from blood, obtained in a trial of the OX40 agonist ivuxolimab. CDR3 residues: CASSVYEQYF. The CDR3 coding sequence is TGTGCCAGCAGTGTTTACGAGCAGTACTTC.